The next 5 T cell receptor beta chains were all read from a single sample in a study of cytomegalovirus exposure and HLA in healthy donors. 60 Vbeta and 13 Jbeta primers were used in PCR. Data came from immunoSEQ multiplex PCR; TCRdb stores just in-frame clones and leaves some out. The table has 150,000 to 200,000 clones, around 80% seen once; the top ten hold 2% to 2.5%. The sequencing sample was made of PBMCs. These receptors were collected from a woman aged 30 to 39 in good health and CMV-seropositive.

This sequence joins TRBV19 and TRBJ1-5; tentatively, D is TRBD1 (6 bases). Trimming pared 3 bases from V and 11 bases from J, leaving 14 bases between. This CDR3 comprises 13 residues. The germline CDR1 and CDR2 sequences are LNHDA and SQIVND (reference sequence). The CDR3, as DNA: TGTGCCAGTAGTATCGGCAGGGGAGTATCCCAGCATTTT. It translates to CASSIGRGVSQHF.

J is TRBJ2-2 and V is TRBV19; the match to TRBD1 covers 8 bases. This CDR3 has 16 residues. Trimming removed 5 bases from V and 5 bases from J; junction bases left unmatched: 10. The germline gives CDR1 LNHDA, CDR2 SQIVND (reference sequence). The CDR3 nucleotides are TGTGCCAGTAGTCCAGGAGGGACAGGATGGACCGGGGAGCTGTTTTTT. Its translation: CASSPGGTGWTGELFF.

The rearrangement links TRBV19 to TRBJ2-3, with 9 bases fitting TRBD2. The trim removed 5 bases at V and 4 bases at J, leaving 7 bases unmatched. The CDR3 runs 15 residues. Germline CDR1 and CDR2: LNHDA and SQIVND (reference sequence). The CDR3 nucleotides read TGTGCCAGTAGTTCGCTAGCGGGAATTGCAGATACGCAGTATTTT. Its translation is CASSSLAGIADTQYF.

This chain uses TRBV6-6 with TRBJ1-2; D not resolved. This CDR3 comprises 11 residues. Trimming removed 6 bases from V and 3 bases from J, with 5 bases in between. The germline CDR1 and CDR2 sequences are MNHNY and SVGAGI (reference sequence). DNA of the CDR3: TGTGCCAGCAGCTTTGACTATGGCTACACCTTC. Translation gives CASSFDYGYTF.

The chain uses TRBV25-1 and TRBJ1-4; D might be TRBD1 (5 bases). CDR3 length: 14 amino acids. The germline V gene encodes CDR1 MGHDK and CDR2 SYGVNS. V was cut by 4 bases and J by 5 bases, with 11 bases left in between. CDR3 coding DNA: TGTGCCAGCAGTGTCGCAGGGCAAAATGAAAAACTGTTTTTT. It is translated as CASSVAGQNEKLFF.